The 5 T cell receptor beta chains below were found in one sample sequenced in a study of cytomegalovirus exposure and HLA in healthy donors. Vbeta (60) and Jbeta (13) primers were used in the PCR. TCRdb keeps only in-frame clones here, not all; method: immunoSEQ multiplex PCR. The sample lists roughly 130,000 clones, roughly three fifths occurring once. Sequenced input: PBMCs. These TCRs come from a male donor in good health and CMV-seronegative.

The chain couples TRBV4-3 to TRBJ2-7, with 11 bases aligning to TRBD1. CDR3 length: 15 residues. Trimming at V came to 0 bases and at J to 4 bases, leaving 2 bases not matched to a gene. In germline, CDR1 is LGHNA, CDR2 YSLEER. CDR3: CASSQDGTGGYEQYF. The DNA of the CDR3 is TGCGCCAGCAGCCAAGATGGGACAGGGGGGTACGAGCAGTACTTC.

The chain uses TRBV4-1 and TRBJ1-5, with a tentative D call TRBD1 (5 bases). V shed 3 bases and J shed 6 bases, with 12 bases lying between them. The germline CDR1 and CDR2 sequences are MGHRA and YSYEKL. This CDR3 has 14 amino acids. CDR3 sequence: CASSHRERGQPQHF. DNA for the CDR3: TGCGCCAGCAGCCATAGGGAAAGGGGTCAGCCCCAGCATTTT.

Regarding this clone: An end of the junction differs from the germline gene, which may be a read error. V is TRBV9 and J is TRBJ1-2; the D is unclear. The germline V gene encodes CDR1 SGDLS and CDR2 YYNGEE. The CDR3 has 15 residues. The CDR3 spells CASSVESEGRPRLSF. The CDR3 DNA reads as TGTGCCAGCAGCGTAGAAAGTGAGGGTCGTCCCCGCTTGTCCTTC. The variable domain in full, completed from reference TRBV9 and TRBJ1-2, reads DSGVTQTPKHLITATGQRVTLRCSPRSGDLSVYWYQQSLDQGLQFLIQYYNGEERAKGNILERFSAQQFPDLHSELNLSSLELGDSALYFCASSVESEGRPRLSFGSGTRLTVV.

This clone occurred once. The rearrangement joins TRBV9 to TRBJ2-2; 11 nucleotides agree with TRBD2. Germline V gene sequence: CDR1 SGDLS, CDR2 YYNGEE. V was pared by 2 bases and J by 2 bases, with 14 bases of the junction left unmatched. This CDR3 contains 20 residues. For the CDR3, the DNA is TGTGCCAGCAGCGTCGCCCTACTAGCGGGGGTACGGAGTAACACCGGGGAGCTGTTTTTT. It specifies CASSVALLAGVRSNTGELFF.

CDR3 protein: CASSLLDGGHSNQPQHF. CDR3 bases: TGTGCCAGCAGCTTGTTGGATGGTGGACATAGCAATCAGCCCCAGCATTTT. The rearrangement uses TRBV5-8 and TRBJ1-5, with D possibly TRBD1 on 5 matching bases. The CDR3 length is 17 residues. With 1 base removed from V and 0 bases from J, the gap between germline ends came to 14 bases. Germline CDR1 reads SGHTS; CDR2 reads YDEGEE.